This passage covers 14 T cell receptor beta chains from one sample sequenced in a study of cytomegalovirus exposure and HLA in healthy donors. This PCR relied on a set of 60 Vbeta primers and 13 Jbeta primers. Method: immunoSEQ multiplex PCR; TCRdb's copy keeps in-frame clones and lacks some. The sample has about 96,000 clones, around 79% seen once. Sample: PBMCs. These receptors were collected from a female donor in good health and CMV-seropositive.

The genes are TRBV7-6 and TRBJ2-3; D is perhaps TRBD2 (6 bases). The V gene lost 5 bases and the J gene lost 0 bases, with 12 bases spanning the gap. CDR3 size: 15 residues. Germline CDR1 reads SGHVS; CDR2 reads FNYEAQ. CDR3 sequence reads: CASSAGRHSTDTQYF. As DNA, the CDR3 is TGTGCCAGCAGCGCGGGGAGACATAGCACAGATACGCAGTATTTT.

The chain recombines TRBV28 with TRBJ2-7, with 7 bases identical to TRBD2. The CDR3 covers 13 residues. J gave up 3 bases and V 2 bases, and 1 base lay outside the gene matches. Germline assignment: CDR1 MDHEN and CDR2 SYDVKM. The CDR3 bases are TGTGCCAGCAGTTTAGGGGGGGTCTACGAGCAGTACTTC. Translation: CASSLGGVYEQYF.

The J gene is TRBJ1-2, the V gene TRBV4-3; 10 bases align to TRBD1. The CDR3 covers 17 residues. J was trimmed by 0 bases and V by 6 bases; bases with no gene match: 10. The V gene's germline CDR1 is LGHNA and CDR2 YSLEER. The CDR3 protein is CASSPGTGVSTNYGYTF. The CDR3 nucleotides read TGCGCCAGCAGTCCCGGGACAGGGGTTAGCACTAACTATGGCTACACCTTC.

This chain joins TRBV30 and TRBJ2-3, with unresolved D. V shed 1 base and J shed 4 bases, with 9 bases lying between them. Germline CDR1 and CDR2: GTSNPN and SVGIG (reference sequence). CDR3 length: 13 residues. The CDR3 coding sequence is TGTGCCTGGAGTGGGGCGATCGCAGATACGCAGTATTTT. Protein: CAWSGAIADTQYF.

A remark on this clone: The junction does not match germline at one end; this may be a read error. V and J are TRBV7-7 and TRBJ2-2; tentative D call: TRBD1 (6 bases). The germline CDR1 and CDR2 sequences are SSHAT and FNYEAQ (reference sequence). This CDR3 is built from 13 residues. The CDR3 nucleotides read TGTGCTAGCACCCTAGGGGGCACCGGGGAGCTGTTTTTT. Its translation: CASTLGGTGELFF.

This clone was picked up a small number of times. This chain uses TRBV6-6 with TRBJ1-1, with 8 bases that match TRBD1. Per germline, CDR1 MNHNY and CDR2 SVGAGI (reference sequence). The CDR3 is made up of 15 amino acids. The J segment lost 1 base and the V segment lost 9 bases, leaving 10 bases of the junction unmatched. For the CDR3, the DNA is TGTGCCAGTACCACAGGGGGTGGGGGGAACACTGAAGCTTTCTTT. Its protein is CASTTGGGGNTEAFF.

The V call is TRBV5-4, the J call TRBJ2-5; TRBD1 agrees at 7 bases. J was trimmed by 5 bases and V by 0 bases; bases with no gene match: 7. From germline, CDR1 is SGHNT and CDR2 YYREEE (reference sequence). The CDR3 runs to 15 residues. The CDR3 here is CASSLARGPTETQYF. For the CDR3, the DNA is TGTGCCAGCAGCTTGGCTAGGGGGCCGACGGAGACCCAGTACTTC.

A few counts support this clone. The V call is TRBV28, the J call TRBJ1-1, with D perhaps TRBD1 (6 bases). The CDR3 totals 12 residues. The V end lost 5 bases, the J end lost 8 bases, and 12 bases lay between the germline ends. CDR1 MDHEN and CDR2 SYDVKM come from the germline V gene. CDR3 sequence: CASSPDRPEAFF. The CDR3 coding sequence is TGTGCCAGCAGTCCGGACAGACCGGAAGCTTTCTTT.

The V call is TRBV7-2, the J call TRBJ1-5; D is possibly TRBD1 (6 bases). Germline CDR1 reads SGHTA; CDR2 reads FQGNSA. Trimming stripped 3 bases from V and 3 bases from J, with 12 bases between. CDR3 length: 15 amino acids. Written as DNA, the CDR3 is TGTGCCAGCAGCTTGGACAGTTCCCCCAATCAGCCCCAGCATTTT. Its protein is CASSLDSSPNQPQHF.

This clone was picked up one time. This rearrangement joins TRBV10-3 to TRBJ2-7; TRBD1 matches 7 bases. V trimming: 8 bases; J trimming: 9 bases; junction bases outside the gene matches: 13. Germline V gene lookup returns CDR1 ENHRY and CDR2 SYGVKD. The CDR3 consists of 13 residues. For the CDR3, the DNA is TGTGCCATCGCAGAAGCTGACAGGGAAGGGCAGTACTTC. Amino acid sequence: CAIAEADREGQYF.

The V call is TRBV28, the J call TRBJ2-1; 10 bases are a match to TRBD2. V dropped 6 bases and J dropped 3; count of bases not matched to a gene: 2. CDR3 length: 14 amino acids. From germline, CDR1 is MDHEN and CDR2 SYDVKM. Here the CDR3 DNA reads TGTGCCAGCAGGGTAGCGGGAGGCTACAATGAGCAGTTCTTC. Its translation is CASRVAGGYNEQFF. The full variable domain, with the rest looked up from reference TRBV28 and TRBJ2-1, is DVKVTQSSRYLVKRTGEKVFLECVQDMDHENMFWYRQDPGLGLRLIYFSYDVKMKEKGDIPEGYSVSREKKERFSLILESASTNQTSMYLCASRVAGGYNEQFFGPGTRLTVL.

Here the CDR3 DNA reads TGCGCCAGCAGCCACCGCTACAATGAGCAGTTCTTC. Translating it yields CASSHRYNEQFF. The V and J genes are TRBV4-1 and TRBJ2-1; D not certain. Looked up from germline, CDR1 is MGHRA and CDR2 is YSYEKL. The CDR3 spans 12 residues. Trimming pared 3 bases from V and 3 bases from J, leaving 3 bases between.

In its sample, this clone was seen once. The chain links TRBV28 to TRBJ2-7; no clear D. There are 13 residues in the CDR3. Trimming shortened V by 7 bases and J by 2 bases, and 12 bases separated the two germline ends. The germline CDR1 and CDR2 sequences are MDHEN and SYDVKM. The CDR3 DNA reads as TGTGCCAGCAATCCCAATCCTACCTACGAGCAGTACTTC. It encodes CASNPNPTYEQYF. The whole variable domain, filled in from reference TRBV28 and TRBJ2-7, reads DVKVTQSSRYLVKRTGEKVFLECVQDMDHENMFWYRQDPGLGLRLIYFSYDVKMKEKGDIPEGYSVSREKKERFSLILESASTNQTSMYLCASNPNPTYEQYFGPGTRLTVT.

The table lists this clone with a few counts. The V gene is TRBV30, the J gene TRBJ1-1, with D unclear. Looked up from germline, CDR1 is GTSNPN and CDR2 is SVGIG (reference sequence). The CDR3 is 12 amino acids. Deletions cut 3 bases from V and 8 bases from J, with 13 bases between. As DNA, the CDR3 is TGTGCCTGGAGCCCCGATGGGAGCGAAGCTTTCTTT. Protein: CAWSPDGSEAFF.